A single sample is the source of the 5 T cell receptor beta chains below, sequenced in a study of blood T cell repertoires in COVID-19. Repertoires were generated with immunoSEQ multiplex PCR, while TCRdb's copy carries only in-frame clones and drops some. This table holds approximately 200,000 clones, 85% found once. Specimen: PBMCs or T cells enriched from blood (not recorded which). The receptors shown here come from a man aged 40-55 years who had recovered from COVID-19.

This chain uses TRBV10-2 with TRBJ1-1; D is unresolved. The CDR3 is made up of 12 amino acids. Germline V gene sequence: CDR1 WSHSY, CDR2 SAAADI. Deletions cut 3 bases from V and 6 bases from J, with 8 bases between. The CDR3 DNA reads as TGCGCCAGCAGTGACCCAGGATCTGAAGCTTTCTTT. Translation: CASSDPGSEAFF.

The J gene is TRBJ2-1, the V gene TRBV6-5; D not certain. Germline assignment: CDR1 MNHEY and CDR2 SVGAGI. V was cut by 5 bases and J by 5 bases, with 4 bases left in between. The CDR3 loop spans 11 amino acids. Here the CDR3 DNA reads TGTGCCAGCAGTCACAACAATGAGCAGTTCTTC. Amino acids: CASSHNNEQFF.

The chain combines TRBV5-1 with TRBJ2-7; D is possibly TRBD1 (6 bases). This CDR3 spans 16 amino acids. In germline, CDR1 is SGHRS, CDR2 YFSETQ. V lost 0 bases to trimming and J lost 2 bases, with 15 bases between them. The DNA for the CDR3 is TGCGCCAGCAGCTTGGAATACAGGGATTTAGCCTACGAGCAGTACTTC. It encodes CASSLEYRDLAYEQYF.

The chain combines TRBV5-4 with TRBJ2-3, with D possibly TRBD1 on 5 matching bases. Looked up from germline, CDR1 is SGHNT and CDR2 is YYREEE (reference sequence). V was shortened by 0 bases and J by 1 base, with 9 bases between the two germline ends. The CDR3 spans 15 residues. This chain's CDR3 is CASSLEGRGTDTQYF. The CDR3, as DNA: TGTGCCAGCAGCTTGGAGGGCAGGGGCACAGATACGCAGTATTTT.

This clone was seen just once. The CDR3 nucleotides are TGTGCCAGCACCCAGGGGCAGGGAATGAACACTGAAGCTTTCTTT. Protein sequence: CASTQGQGMNTEAFF. The chain joins TRBV7-9 to TRBJ1-1; perhaps TRBD1 as D (6 bases). Trimming took 7 bases from V and 0 from J, leaving 15 bases between them. The CDR3 spans 15 residues. Germline CDR1 and CDR2: SEHNR and FQNEAQ (reference sequence).